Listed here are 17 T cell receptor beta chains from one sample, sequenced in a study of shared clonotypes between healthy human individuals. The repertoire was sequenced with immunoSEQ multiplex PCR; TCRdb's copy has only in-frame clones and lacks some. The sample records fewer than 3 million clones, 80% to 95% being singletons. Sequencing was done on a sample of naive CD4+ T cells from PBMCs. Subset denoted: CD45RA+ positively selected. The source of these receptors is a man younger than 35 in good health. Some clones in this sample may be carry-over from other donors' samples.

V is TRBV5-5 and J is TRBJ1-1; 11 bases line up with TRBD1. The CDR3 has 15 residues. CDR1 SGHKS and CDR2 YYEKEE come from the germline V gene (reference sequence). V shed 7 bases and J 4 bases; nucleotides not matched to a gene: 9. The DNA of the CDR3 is TGTGCCAGCCTGCCGGGACAGGGGGAATTCACTGAAGCTTTCTTT. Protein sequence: CASLPGQGEFTEAFF.

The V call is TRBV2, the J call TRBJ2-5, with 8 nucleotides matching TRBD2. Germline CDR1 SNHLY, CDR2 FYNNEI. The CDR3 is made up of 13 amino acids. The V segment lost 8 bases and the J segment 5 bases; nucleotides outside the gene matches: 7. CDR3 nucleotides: TGTGCCAGCGGGAAGGGACTAGGGGAGACCCAGTACTTC. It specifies CASGKGLGETQYF. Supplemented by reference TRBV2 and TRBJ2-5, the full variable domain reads EPEVTQTPSHQVTQMGQEVILRCVPISNHLYFYWYRQILGQKVEFLVSFYNNEISEKSEIFDDQFSVERPDGSNFTLKIRSTKLEDSAMYFCASGKGLGETQYFGPGTRLLVL.

The CDR3, as DNA: TGTGCCATCAGCCGGGACGGAAACTATGGCTACACCTTC. It codes for CAISRDGNYGYTF. This rearrangement joins TRBV10-3 to TRBJ1-2, with D possibly TRBD1 on 5 matching bases. Germline CDR1 ENHRY, CDR2 SYGVKD. V was pared by 6 bases and J by 2 bases, with 10 bases between. CDR3 size: 13 residues.

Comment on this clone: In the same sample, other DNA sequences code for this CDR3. The CDR3 DNA is TGTGCCAGCAGTGAACCTGGGTACGGCTACACCTTC. Its translation: CASSEPGYGYTF. The chain joins TRBV25-1 to TRBJ1-2; no clear D gene. The ends were cut back, 2 bases at V and 8 bases at J, with 9 bases in the middle. Germline assignment: CDR1 MGHDK and CDR2 SYGVNS. The length of the CDR3 is 12 residues.

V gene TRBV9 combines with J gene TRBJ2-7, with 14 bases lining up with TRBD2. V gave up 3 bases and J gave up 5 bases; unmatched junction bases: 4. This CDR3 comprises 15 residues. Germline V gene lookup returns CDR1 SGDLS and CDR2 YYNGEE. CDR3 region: CASSEGLAGVDEQYF. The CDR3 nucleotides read TGTGCCAGCAGCGAGGGACTAGCGGGAGTCGACGAGCAGTACTTC.

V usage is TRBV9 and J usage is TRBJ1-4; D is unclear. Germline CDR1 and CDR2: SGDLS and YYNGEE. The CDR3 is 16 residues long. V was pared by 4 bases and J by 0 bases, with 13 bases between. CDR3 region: CASSRLGNPTNEKLFF. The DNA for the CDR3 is TGTGCCAGCAGCAGGTTGGGGAACCCAACTAATGAAAAACTGTTTTTT.

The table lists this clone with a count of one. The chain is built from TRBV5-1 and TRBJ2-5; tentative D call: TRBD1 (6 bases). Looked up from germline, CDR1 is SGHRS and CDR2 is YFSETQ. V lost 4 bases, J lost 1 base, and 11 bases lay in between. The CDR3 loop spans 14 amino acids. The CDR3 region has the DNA TGCGCCAGCAGCACCGGGGACACCCAAGAGACCCAGTACTTC. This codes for CASSTGDTQETQYF.

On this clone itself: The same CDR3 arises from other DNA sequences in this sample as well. CDR3 nucleotide sequence: TGTGCCAGCAGTTACGGGGGCCCCTACGAGCAGTACTTC. Translation gives CASSYGGPYEQYF. This rearrangement joins TRBV6-6 to TRBJ2-7, with D maybe TRBD1 (6 bases). The ends were cut back, 2 bases at V and 2 bases at J, with 7 bases in the middle. Germline-derived CDR1 and CDR2 are MNHNY and SVGAGI (reference sequence). The CDR3 has 13 amino acids.

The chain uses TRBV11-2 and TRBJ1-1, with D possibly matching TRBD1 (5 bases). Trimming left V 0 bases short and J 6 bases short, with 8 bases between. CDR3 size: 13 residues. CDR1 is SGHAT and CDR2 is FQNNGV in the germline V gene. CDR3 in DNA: TGTGCCAGCAGCTTAGACAGGGTAGCTGAAGCTTTCTTT. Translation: CASSLDRVAEAFF.

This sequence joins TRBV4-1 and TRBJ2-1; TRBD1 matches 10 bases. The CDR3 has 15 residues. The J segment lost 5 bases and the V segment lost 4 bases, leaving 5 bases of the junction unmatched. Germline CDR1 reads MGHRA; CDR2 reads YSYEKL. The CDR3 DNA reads TGCGCCAGCAGCCTTGGGACAGGGGATGACAATGAGCAGTTCTTC. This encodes CASSLGTGDDNEQFF.

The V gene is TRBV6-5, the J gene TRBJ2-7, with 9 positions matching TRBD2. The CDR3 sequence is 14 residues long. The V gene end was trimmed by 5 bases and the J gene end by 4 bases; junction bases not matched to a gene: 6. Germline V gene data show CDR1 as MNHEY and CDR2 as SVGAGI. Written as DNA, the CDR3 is TGTGCCAGCAGTGGTAGCGGGAGAGGTTACGAGCAGTACTTC. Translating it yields CASSGSGRGYEQYF.

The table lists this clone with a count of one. In DNA form, the CDR3 reads TGCGCCAGCAGCTTGTCAGGGGGGGCCTATGGCTACACCTTC. It specifies CASSLSGGAYGYTF. J is TRBJ1-2 and V is TRBV5-1; 7 bases fit TRBD1. The CDR3 runs 14 residues. CDR1 and CDR2 (germline): SGHRS, YFSETQ. Losses at the gene ends were 1 base for V and 4 bases for J; bases not matched to a gene: 4. The full variable domain, completed using reference TRBV5-1 and TRBJ1-2, is KAGVTQTPRYLIKTRGQQVTLSCSPISGHRSVSWYQQTPGQGLQFLFEYFSETQRNKGNFPGRFSGRQFSNSRSEMNVSTLELGDSALYLCASSLSGGAYGYTFGSGTRLTVV.

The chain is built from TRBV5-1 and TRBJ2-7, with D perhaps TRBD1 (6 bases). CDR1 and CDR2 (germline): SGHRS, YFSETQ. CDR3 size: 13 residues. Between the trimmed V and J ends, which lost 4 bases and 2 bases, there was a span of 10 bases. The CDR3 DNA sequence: TGCGCCAGCAGCCGAGGACAGACCTACGAGCAGTACTTC. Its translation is CASSRGQTYEQYF.

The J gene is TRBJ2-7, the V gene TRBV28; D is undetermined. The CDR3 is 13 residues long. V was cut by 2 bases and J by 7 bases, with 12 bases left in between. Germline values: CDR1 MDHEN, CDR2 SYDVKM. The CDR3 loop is CASSLIGFGEQYF. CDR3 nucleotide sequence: TGTGCCAGCAGTTTAATAGGATTCGGTGAGCAGTACTTC.

DNA for the CDR3: TGTGCCAGCAGCCAACTACCCGGGACAGGGGCTGAAGTTTTTGAAGCTTTCTTT. This encodes CASSQLPGTGAEVFEAFF. This sequence joins TRBV14 and TRBJ1-1; TRBD1 matches 10 bases. The CDR3 length is 18 residues. In germline, CDR1 is SGHDN, CDR2 FVKESK. The trim removed 2 bases at V and 7 bases at J, leaving 16 bases unmatched. The entire variable domain, with the rest obtained from reference TRBV14 and TRBJ1-1, is as follows: EAGVTQFPSHSVIEKGQTVTLRCDPISGHDNLYWYRRVMGKEIKFLLHFVKESKQDESGMPNNRFLAERTGGTYSTLKVQPAELEDSGVYFCASSQLPGTGAEVFEAFFGQGTRLTVV.

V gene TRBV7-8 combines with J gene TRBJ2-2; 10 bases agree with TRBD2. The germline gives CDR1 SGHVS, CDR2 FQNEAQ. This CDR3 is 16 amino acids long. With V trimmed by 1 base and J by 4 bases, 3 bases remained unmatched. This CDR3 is CASSLGTSGTTGELFF. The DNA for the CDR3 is TGTGCCAGCAGCTTAGGGACTAGCGGAACCACCGGGGAGCTGTTTTTT.

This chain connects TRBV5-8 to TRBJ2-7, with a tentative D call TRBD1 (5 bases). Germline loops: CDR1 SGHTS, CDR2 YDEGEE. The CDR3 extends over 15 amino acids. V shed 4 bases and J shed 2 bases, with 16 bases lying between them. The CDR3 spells CASSQPRQPPYEQYF. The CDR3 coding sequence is TGTGCCAGCAGCCAGCCCCGACAGCCACCCTACGAGCAGTACTTC.